These 18 T cell receptor beta chains originate from one sample sequenced in a study of beta chain features in type 1 diabetes. Sequencing targeted expressed TCRB transcripts, as all isolated RNA had been reverse transcribed. Sequencing was performed with immunoSEQ multiplex PCR; in TCRdb, only in-frame clones are kept and a portion is missing. The data hold approximately 120,000 clones, with 40% observed a single time. The sequencing sample was made of stem cell memory CD4+ T cells from blood. The receptors stem from a woman younger than 30 in good health.

V gene TRBV4-1 combines with J gene TRBJ2-3, with 10 bases lining up with TRBD2. This CDR3 comprises 16 residues. Germline CDR1 and CDR2: MGHRA and YSYEKL. Trimming cost V 1 base and J 7 bases; bases outside gene matches: 8. The CDR3 DNA follows: TGCGCCAGCAGCCAAGTAGCGGGAGGTGGGCCGTATACGCAGTATTTT. Protein sequence: CASSQVAGGGPYTQYF.

The chain recombines TRBV18 with TRBJ1-4, with D perhaps TRBD1 (6 bases). V lost 3 bases and J lost 5, with 16 bases in between. The CDR3 sequence is 16 residues long. Germline V CDR1 and CDR2: KGHSH, LQKENI. The CDR3 reads CASSPPGTSLNEKLFF. The CDR3 DNA reads as TGTGCCAGCTCACCGCCCGGGACAAGCTTGAATGAAAAACTGTTTTTT.

The chain recombines TRBV15 with TRBJ2-5; 8 bases are a match to TRBD2. Germline V gene data show CDR1 as LNHNV and CDR2 as YYDKDF (reference sequence). The CDR3 totals 15 residues. V lost 1 base and J lost 0; bases outside the gene matches: 1. CDR3 sequence reads: CATSRGAGDQETQYF. CDR3 coding DNA: TGTGCCACCAGCAGAGGAGCGGGGGACCAAGAGACCCAGTACTTC.

CDR3 bases: TGTGCCAGCAGCCCAGGACAGGGGGCCGCCAAAAACATTCAGTACTTC. This codes for CASSPGQGAAKNIQYF. This chain uses TRBV11-3 with TRBJ2-4; 11 positions match TRBD1. Germline CDR1 is SGHNT and CDR2 is YENEEA. The trim removed 5 bases at V and 1 base at J, leaving 4 bases unmatched. This CDR3 has 16 amino acids.

The CDR3 here is CASSRRTGLTEAFF. CDR3 coding DNA: TGTGCCAGTAGTAGGAGGACAGGGTTGACTGAAGCTTTCTTT. The chain is built from TRBV19 and TRBJ1-1; 8 bases map to TRBD1. Trimming cost V 4 bases and J 5 bases; bases outside gene matches: 6. The CDR3 is 14 residues long. Germline V gives CDR1 LNHDA, CDR2 SQIVND (reference sequence).

This clone was seen more than once but under ten times. J is TRBJ2-7 and V is TRBV7-6, with D possibly being TRBD2 (5 bases). This CDR3 contains 15 residues. Germline CDR1 is SGHVS and CDR2 is FNYEAQ. V lost 5 bases and J lost 2, with 16 bases in between. The CDR3 loop reads CASSQTISKTYEQYF. DNA for the CDR3: TGTGCCAGCAGCCAGACTATCTCTAAAACCTACGAGCAGTACTTC.

There are a few counts of this clone. The gene calls are TRBV7-2 and TRBJ2-5, with TRBD2 identical over 9 bases. V shed 0 bases, J shed 4 bases, and the junction held 6 bases outside the gene matches. Germline CDR1 is SGHTA and CDR2 is FQGNSA. The length of the CDR3 is 16 residues. The CDR3 spells CASSLAGGRGGETQYF. DNA for the CDR3: TGTGCCAGCAGCTTAGCTGGCGGGAGGGGTGGAGAGACCCAGTACTTC. The full variable domain, in which reference TRBV7-2 and TRBJ2-5 provide the parts outside the CDR3, is GAGVSQSPSNKVTEKGKDVELRCDPISGHTALYWYRQSLGQGLEFLIYFQGNSAPDKSGLPSDRFSAERTGGSVSTLTIQRTQQEDSAVYLCASSLAGGRGGETQYFGPGTRLLVL.

This chain links TRBV9 with TRBJ1-1; unclear D gene. The CDR3 runs to 13 residues. Germline assignment: CDR1 SGDLS and CDR2 YYNGEE. V gave up 1 base and J gave up 2 bases, with 6 bases separating them. CDR3 residues: CASSVSLNTEAFF. DNA of the CDR3: TGTGCCAGCAGCGTATCCCTAAACACTGAAGCTTTCTTT.

J is TRBJ2-1 and V is TRBV7-9; 9 nucleotides line up with TRBD2. This CDR3 is built from 18 residues. Losses at the gene ends were 3 bases for V and 4 bases for J; bases not matched to a gene: 13. The germline gives CDR1 SEHNR, CDR2 FQNEAQ (reference sequence). Here the CDR3 reads CASSFLISGGDPYNEQFF. CDR3 bases: TGTGCCAGCAGCTTTCTGATTAGCGGGGGTGATCCGTACAATGAGCAGTTCTTC.

The CDR3 here is CASSRLRGQDTF. Here the CDR3 DNA reads TGTGCCAGCTCTCGCCTCAGGGGACAGGACACCTTC. The chain is built from TRBV18 and TRBJ1-2; 8 bases agree with TRBD1. The V gene's germline CDR1 is KGHSH and CDR2 LQKENI. Unmatched junction bases numbered 9, after V lost 6 bases and J lost 12 bases. The CDR3 has 12 amino acids.

This clone was observed a handful of times. The V and J genes are TRBV29-1 and TRBJ2-4, with TRBD1 matching 8 bases. This CDR3 has 16 amino acids. The trim removed 5 bases at V and 7 bases at J, leaving 16 bases unmatched. CDR1 is SQVTM, CDR2 ANQGSEA, per germline. The CDR3 region has the DNA TGCAGCGTTCGTACTTCTACGGACAGGGTAGGGAACATTCAGTACTTC. Translated: CSVRTSTDRVGNIQYF.

The chain couples TRBV6-5 to TRBJ2-5; D might be TRBD1 (5 bases). V was shortened by 0 bases and J by 4 bases, with 9 bases between the two germline ends. From germline, CDR1 is MNHEY and CDR2 SVGAGI. The CDR3 is 14 amino acids. This CDR3 reads CASSYSGQGETQYF. CDR3 DNA: TGTGCCAGCAGTTACTCCGGACAAGGAGAGACCCAGTACTTC.

The V and J genes are TRBV4-1 and TRBJ1-1; 8 positions match TRBD1. The CDR3 loop spans 19 amino acids. Trimming took 1 base from V and 3 from J; bases not matched to a gene: 16. Germline V gene sequence: CDR1 MGHRA, CDR2 YSYEKL. CDR3 loop: CASSQGRGTGSHEDTEAFF. DNA of the CDR3: TGCGCCAGCAGCCAAGGAAGGGGGACAGGAAGCCATGAGGACACTGAAGCTTTCTTT.

The rearrangement uses TRBV6-1 and TRBJ1-2; tentative D call: TRBD1 (6 bases). Germline V gene lookup returns CDR1 MNHNS and CDR2 SASEGT. The CDR3 extends over 15 amino acids. Between the trimmed V and J ends, which lost 6 bases and 4 bases, there was a span of 18 bases. CDR3 residues: CASSSRDTFRYGYTF. CDR3 sequence (DNA): TGTGCCAGCAGCTCCCGGGACACTTTCCGCTATGGCTACACCTTC.

This clone was found a few times. The chain employs TRBV30 and TRBJ2-7; possibly TRBD2 for D (6 bases). The CDR3 has 13 residues. V was shortened by 0 bases and J by 6 bases, with 12 bases between the two germline ends. Germline-derived CDR1 and CDR2 are GTSNPN and SVGIG (reference sequence). This chain's CDR3 is CAWSVSEGREQYF. CDR3 sequence (DNA): TGTGCCTGGAGTGTATCGGAGGGCCGCGAGCAGTACTTC.

In this sample, this clone turned up a few times. The rearrangement links TRBV18 to TRBJ1-4; the match to TRBD1 covers 8 bases. Per germline, CDR1 KGHSH and CDR2 LQKENI. This CDR3 spans 15 amino acids. V dropped 4 bases and J dropped 7; count of bases not matched to a gene: 8. This chain's CDR3 is CASSRPGGAGEKLFF. The CDR3 nucleotides are TGTGCCAGCTCACGACCAGGGGGCGCGGGTGAAAAACTGTTTTTT.

V gene TRBV7-2 combines with J gene TRBJ2-2; D is perhaps TRBD1 (6 bases). The CDR3 sequence is 13 residues long. V gave up 5 bases and J gave up 4 bases, with 8 bases separating them. Germline CDR1 reads SGHTA; CDR2 reads FQGNSA. CDR3 nucleotides: TGTGCCAGCAGCAAAGGGGGCACCGGGGAGCTGTTTTTT. Translation: CASSKGGTGELFF.

This chain joins TRBV10-3 and TRBJ2-3, with D possibly matching TRBD2 (6 bases). V was shortened by 11 bases and J by 3 bases, with 12 bases between the two germline ends. The CDR3 is made up of 12 amino acids. Germline CDR1 and CDR2: ENHRY and SYGVKD. The chain's CDR3 is CAHGGVTDTQYF. In DNA, the CDR3 is TGTGCCCATGGCGGGGTTACAGATACGCAGTATTTT.